This T cell receptor beta chain stems from a study of blood T cell repertoires in COVID-19. For the study at large: Acute-phase and convalescent COVID-19 samples originated in the United States, Italy and Spain.

Libraries were prepared by immunoSEQ multiplex PCR; TCRdb keeps only in-frame clonotypes and omits some of them. The sample lists about 140,000 clones, around nine tenths occurring once. The CDR3 loop spans 16 amino acids. V lost 4 bases to trimming and J lost 9 bases; unmatched junction nucleotides: 10. The germline CDR1 and CDR2 sequences are SGHKS and YYEKEE (reference sequence). Sequencing was carried out using peripheral blood. The clonotype originates from a woman aged 40 to 50 with acute or convalescent COVID-19. The chain joins TRBV5-5 to TRBJ1-6, with 10 bases matching TRBD1. The CDR3 spells CASSLRRDRGTSPLHF. The CDR3 bases are TGTGCCAGCAGCCTAAGGCGGGACAGGGGTACTTCACCCCTCCACTTT.